These 5 T cell receptor beta chains originate from one sample sequenced in a study of blood T cell repertoires in COVID-19 (dated by TCRdb to 2018 to 2021). The library was generated by the immunoSEQ multiplex PCR assay. Entries here come from immuneACCESS through TCRdb and include only in-frame sequences with V and J called. Some clones fail to appear in such tables; in the studies checked, an unresolved V gene covers under half of the shortfall, and the cause of the remainder is unknown. This sample holds about 330,000 clones; more than 75% were observed only once. The ten largest account for roughly 4.1% of the sample. Specimen: peripheral blood. These receptors all come from a woman aged 50 to 60 with active or convalescent COVID-19.

This clone was recorded a few times. The chain combines TRBV6-5 with TRBJ1-3; D not resolved. V dropped 10 bases and J dropped 2 bases, with 9 bases sitting between them. The CDR3 extends over 12 amino acids. Germline V gene data show CDR1 as MNHEY and CDR2 as SVGAGI. CDR3 protein: CAMRSTGNTIYF. Written as DNA, the CDR3 is TGTGCCATGAGGAGCACTGGAAACACCATATATTTT.

This clone has just one count. Here the CDR3 reads CASSNQGSNTEAFF. CDR3 bases: TGTGCCAGCTCAAACCAGGGATCGAACACTGAAGCTTTCTTT. The rearrangement links TRBV18 to TRBJ1-1; TRBD1 might be the D (5 bases). The CDR3 is 14 amino acids. The germline V gene encodes CDR1 KGHSH and CDR2 LQKENI. Deletions cut 5 bases from V and 1 base from J, with 11 bases between.

This clone came up once. The rearrangement uses TRBV28 and TRBJ1-2; 8 bases map to TRBD1. The CDR3 length is 14 residues. V gave up 5 bases and J gave up 4 bases; unmatched junction bases: 6. Germline values: CDR1 MDHEN, CDR2 SYDVKM. The CDR3 bases are TGTGCCAGCAGTCCGGGACAGGAGCCCTATGGCTACACCTTC. The encoded protein is CASSPGQEPYGYTF.

The gene calls are TRBV5-1 and TRBJ2-1; 9 nucleotides align to TRBD2. Germline CDR1 SGHRS, CDR2 YFSETQ. This CDR3 region has 15 residues. The trim removed 4 bases at V and 2 bases at J, leaving 4 bases unmatched. The CDR3 is CASSPLAGTYNEQFF. In nucleotides, the CDR3 is TGCGCCAGCAGCCCTCTAGCGGGGACCTACAATGAGCAGTTCTTC.

This clone was seen just once. The chain joins TRBV28 to TRBJ1-4, with a tentative D call TRBD1 (6 bases). V was cut by 3 bases and J by 8 bases, with 16 bases left in between. CDR1 and CDR2 (germline): MDHEN, SYDVKM. This CDR3 is built from 15 residues. CDR3 sequence (DNA): TGTGCCAGCAGTTTCCCACAGGGAAAGGGAGAAAAACTGTTTTTT. Protein sequence: CASSFPQGKGEKLFF.